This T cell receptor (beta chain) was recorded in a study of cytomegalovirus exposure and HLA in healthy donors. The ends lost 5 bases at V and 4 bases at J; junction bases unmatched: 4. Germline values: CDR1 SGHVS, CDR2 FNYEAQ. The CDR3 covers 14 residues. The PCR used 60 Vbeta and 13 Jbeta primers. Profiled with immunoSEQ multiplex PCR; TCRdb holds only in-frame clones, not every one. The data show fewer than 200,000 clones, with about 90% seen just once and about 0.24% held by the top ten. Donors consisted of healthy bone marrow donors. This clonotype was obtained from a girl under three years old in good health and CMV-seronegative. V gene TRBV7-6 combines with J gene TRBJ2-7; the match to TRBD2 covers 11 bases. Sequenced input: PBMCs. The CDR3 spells CASSTSGSKYEQYF. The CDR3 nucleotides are TGTGCCAGCAGCACTAGCGGGAGTAAGTACGAGCAGTACTTC.